What follows are 8 T cell receptor beta chains derived from one specimen sequenced in a study of human versus mouse CDR3 diversity and MHC coevolution. Here immunoSEQ multiplex PCR was the method, and the copy in TCRdb shows in-frame clones only, minus some. The data contain roughly 81,000 clones, just under 95% of them singletons. The specimen was naive CD4+ T cells from blood. Subset in this sample: CD45RO-negative CD62L-positive naive CD4 T cells. The source is a person between 25 and 70 years old in good health.

The gene calls are TRBV7-9 and TRBJ1-2; D is ambiguous. Germline-derived CDR1 and CDR2 are SEHNR and FQNEAQ (reference sequence). Between the trimmed V and J ends, which lost 7 bases and 3 bases, there was a span of 9 bases. The CDR3 is 12 residues long. The CDR3 reads CASTREDYGYTF. CDR3 DNA sequence: TGTGCCAGCACCCGGGAGGACTATGGCTACACCTTC.

The chain combines TRBV5-1 with TRBJ1-2; 9 bases match TRBD1. The CDR3 spans 13 residues. Germline V CDR1 and CDR2: SGHRS, YFSETQ. V shed 6 bases, J shed 8 bases, and the junction held 8 bases outside the gene matches. CDR3 bases: TGCGCCAGCACCTCGGGACAGGGAGGAGGCTACACCTTC. It yields the protein CASTSGQGGGYTF.

The chain carries TRBV28 and TRBJ2-7, with 8 bases that match TRBD2. With 8 bases clipped from V and 3 bases from J, the junction kept 6 bases outside the gene matches. Germline CDR1 is MDHEN and CDR2 is SYDVKM. The CDR3 is 13 residues long. The CDR3 here is CASSLLAVYEQYF. The CDR3 DNA reads as TGTGCCAGCTCGTTACTAGCGGTCTACGAGCAGTACTTC.

V is TRBV29-1 and J is TRBJ2-7; TRBD2 matches at 9 bases. This CDR3 has 12 amino acids. The V gene's germline CDR1 is SQVTM and CDR2 ANQGSEA. The J segment lost 5 bases and the V segment lost 7 bases, leaving 6 bases of the junction unmatched. CDR3 nucleotides: TGCAGCGCCGGGACTAGCAAGCACGAGCAGTACTTC. Translating gives CSAGTSKHEQYF.

This clone occurred a few times. This chain links TRBV5-1 with TRBJ2-1; 7 bases agree with TRBD2. CDR3 length equals 16 residues. Trimming took 0 bases from V and 9 from J; bases not matched to a gene: 12. Germline loops: CDR1 SGHRS, CDR2 YFSETQ. The CDR3 nucleotides are TGCGCCAGCAGCTTGGAGTGGGGGGGTTCGGGGGTTGAGCAGTTCTTC. Its protein is CASSLEWGGSGVEQFF. Supplemented by reference TRBV5-1 and TRBJ2-1, the full variable domain reads KAGVTQTPRYLIKTRGQQVTLSCSPISGHRSVSWYQQTPGQGLQFLFEYFSETQRNKGNFPGRFSGRQFSNSRSEMNVSTLELGDSALYLCASSLEWGGSGVEQFFGPGTRLTVL.

V and J are TRBV9 and TRBJ2-2, with 15 bases that match TRBD2. This CDR3 has 21 residues. Germline-derived CDR1 and CDR2 are SGDLS and YYNGEE. The junction had 17 bases not matched to a gene; V was cut back by 4 bases and J by 4 bases. The CDR3 DNA follows: TGTGCCAGCAGCTCACCCAGAGGGGGGACTAGCGGGAGGAGGGTCACCGGGGAGCTGTTTTTT. Translated, it gives CASSSPRGGTSGRRVTGELFF.

This clone was seen a handful of times. The chain employs TRBV10-3 and TRBJ1-5; the D is unclear. The CDR3 has 17 amino acids. V was trimmed by 2 bases and J by 0 bases, leaving 14 bases between them. Germline V gene lookup returns CDR1 ENHRY and CDR2 SYGVKD. CDR3 DNA sequence: TGTGCCATCAGTGAGGCCTCCGGGTCTTATAGCAATCAGCCCCAGCATTTT. Translated: CAISEASGSYSNQPQHF.

The genes are TRBV18 and TRBJ1-1; D call uncertain. Germline V CDR1 and CDR2: KGHSH, LQKENI. This CDR3 region has 13 residues. Between the trimmed V and J ends, which lost 0 bases and 3 bases, there was a span of 5 bases. CDR3 region: CASSPPADTEAFF. DNA for the CDR3: TGTGCCAGCTCACCACCCGCAGACACTGAAGCTTTCTTT.